This T cell receptor (beta chain) derives from a study of T cells in Graves' hyperthyroidism and ophthalmopathy. RNA transcripts were the template for amplifying TCR beta CDR3 regions. When the TCR CDR3 underwent first-round RT-PCR, the HTBI primer set was used. Each CDR3 protein is one row after TCRdb ran MiXCR on the multiplex PCR reads. The data show roughly 300,000 distinct CDR3 sequences, 15% to 20% seen once. Study observations and caveats: Among clonotypes expanded in thyroid above 0.001, most were also found in blood.

Turning to this clonotype: What it recognizes is unknown. An end of the junction does not agree with germline; a read error may underlie this.

Germline CDR1 MNHNS, CDR2 SASEGT. The CDR3 spans 13 residues. V usage is TRBV6-1 and J usage is TRBJ1-2; D remains ambiguous. The sequenced material came from blood. The sequence came from a woman between 50 and 59 years old with Graves' hyperthyroidism. As DNA, the CDR3 is TGTTCCAGCAGATCGCCAGGCGCCTATGGCTACACCTTC. Translating gives CSSRSPGAYGYTF.